This is a list of T cell receptor beta chains from one sample in a study of blood T cell repertoires in COVID-19. Produced via immunoSEQ multiplex PCR; TCRdb's table is partial and in-frame only. The sample has 200,000 or so clones, around four fifths seen once. Sequencing was done on a sample of peripheral blood. Receptors originate from a woman aged 30 to 39 with acute or convalescent COVID-19. Each CDR3 is given with its conserved first and last residue. D genes are given only for firm matches. Not all rows give a size; the values are once, few, many and, for expanded clones, a class.

V: TRBV5-1
size: NA
J: TRBJ2-5
D: NA
CDR3: CASSLGAQKETQYF
DNA: TGCGCCAGCAGCTTGGGGGCACAAAAAGAGACCCAGTACTTC

V: TRBV19
size: many
J: TRBJ2-1
D: TRBD1
CDR3: CASKSGTGLNNEQFF
DNA: TGTGCCAGTAAGTCCGGGACAGGCCTTAACAATGAGCAGTTCTTC

V: TRBV4-3
size: few
J: TRBJ1-1
D: NA
CDR3: CASSQSGEGTEAFF
DNA: TGCGCCAGCAGCCAATCAGGGGAGGGTACTGAAGCTTTCTTT

V: TRBV28
size: NA
J: TRBJ1-5
D: NA
CDR3: CASSFLRGLTNQPQHF
DNA: TGTGCCAGCAGTTTTCTAAGGGGACTTACGAATCAGCCCCAGCATTTT

V: TRBV19
size: NA
J: TRBJ2-1
D: TRBD2
CDR3: CASSVAGGLSNEQFF
DNA: TGTGCCAGTAGTGTAGCGGGGGGGCTATCAAATGAGCAGTTCTTC

V: TRBV6-5
size: NA
J: TRBJ1-4
D: TRBD1
CDR3: CASRGQGGEKLFF
DNA: TGTGCCAGCAGGGGACAGGGGGGGGAAAAACTGTTTTTT

V: TRBV5-1
size: NA
J: TRBJ2-7
D: TRBD1
CDR3: CASSRSGTGAYEQYF
DNA: TGCGCCAGCAGCAGGTCCGGGACAGGGGCCTACGAGCAGTACTTC

V: TRBV5-8
size: NA
J: TRBJ1-1
D: TRBD1
CDR3: CASSLYRGRGTEAFF
DNA: TGTGCCAGCAGCTTATACAGGGGGCGAGGCACTGAAGCTTTCTTT

V: TRBV5-1
size: few
J: TRBJ2-1
D: NA
CDR3: CASGLSGDEQFF
DNA: TGCGCCAGCGGGCTTTCTGGCGATGAGCAGTTCTTC

V: TRBV18
size: once
J: TRBJ1-5
D: NA
CDR3: CASSPNGGNQPQHF
DNA: TGTGCCAGCTCACCAAATGGCGGGAATCAGCCCCAGCATTTT

V: TRBV6-6
size: NA
J: TRBJ1-2
D: TRBD1
CDR3: CASSRQGTPTTNYGYTF
DNA: TGTGCCAGCAGTCGACAGGGGACCCCGACCACTAACTATGGCTACACCTTC

V: TRBV15
size: once
J: TRBJ2-3
D: NA
CDR3: CATRGTDSTDTQYF
DNA: TGTGCCACCAGGGGAACGGACTCCACAGATACGCAGTATTTT

V: TRBV5-8
size: NA
J: TRBJ2-5
D: TRBD2
CDR3: CASSLGASGIPETQYF
DNA: TGTGCCAGCAGCTTGGGGGCTAGCGGGATTCCGGAGACCCAGTACTTC

V: TRBV18
size: NA
J: TRBJ1-2
D: TRBD1
CDR3: CASSPPGTGYGYTF
DNA: TGTGCCAGCTCACCACCCGGGACAGGGTATGGCTACACCTTC

V: TRBV5-6
size: NA
J: TRBJ1-2
D: TRBD1
CDR3: CASSLTGGEGAWDGYTF
DNA: TGTGCCAGCAGCTTAACAGGGGGCGAAGGAGCTTGGGATGGCTACACCTTC

V: TRBV7-6
size: NA
J: TRBJ1-3
D: TRBD1
CDR3: CASSLDGQGKITIYF
DNA: TGTGCCAGCAGCTTAGACGGACAGGGGAAGATCACCATATATTTT

V: TRBV4-3
size: NA
J: TRBJ2-7
D: NA
CDR3: CASSQERLSGYEQYF
DNA: TGCGCCAGCAGCCAAGAGAGGTTGTCAGGGTACGAGCAGTACTTC

V: TRBV28
size: NA
J: TRBJ1-2
D: NA
CDR3: CASRPQVYGYTF
DNA: TGTGCCAGCAGACCGCAGGTTTATGGCTACACCTTC

V: TRBV24-1
size: few
J: TRBJ2-3
D: NA
CDR3: CATSGERKPSTDTQYF
DNA: TGTGCCACCAGTGGAGAGCGAAAGCCTAGCACAGATACGCAGTATTTT

V: TRBV7-8
size: NA
J: TRBJ2-1
D: NA
CDR3: CASSLGSRGNEQFF
DNA: TGTGCCAGCAGCTTAGGGTCCCGCGGCAATGAGCAGTTCTTC

V: TRBV7-8
size: NA
J: TRBJ2-1
D: TRBD2
CDR3: CASTIRGTRPPNEQFF
DNA: TGTGCCAGCACTATTAGGGGGACTAGACCCCCCAATGAGCAGTTCTTC

V: TRBV29-1
size: NA
J: TRBJ2-1
D: NA
CDR3: CSVRVRPTTYNEQFF
DNA: TGCAGCGTTAGAGTCCGACCGACTACCTACAATGAGCAGTTCTTC

V: TRBV9
size: NA
J: TRBJ1-1
D: NA
CDR3: CASSVGQVTEAFF
DNA: TGTGCCAGCAGCGTAGGACAGGTCACTGAAGCTTTCTTT

V: TRBV7-8
size: few
J: TRBJ2-2
D: TRBD2
CDR3: CASSSETSGLAGELFF
DNA: TGTGCCAGCAGCTCCGAGACTAGCGGGCTCGCCGGGGAGCTGTTTTTT

V: TRBV28
size: NA
J: TRBJ2-5
D: TRBD1
CDR3: CASSISYRGHGTGDRETQYF
DNA: TGTGCCAGCAGTATAAGTTATAGGGGACACGGGACAGGGGATCGGGAGACCCAGTACTTC

V: TRBV29-1
size: NA
J: TRBJ1-1
D: TRBD1
CDR3: CSVDVGQGRAEAFF
DNA: TGCAGCGTTGATGTGGGACAGGGGAGGGCTGAAGCTTTCTTT

V: TRBV4-1
size: NA
J: TRBJ1-5
D: TRBD1
CDR3: CASSLRQGTNQPQHF
DNA: TGCGCCAGCAGCCTACGACAGGGTACCAATCAGCCCCAGCATTTT

V: TRBV6-5
size: NA
J: TRBJ1-2
D: NA
CDR3: CASSYSNTGSYGYTF
DNA: TGTGCCAGCAGTTACTCGAATACAGGGAGCTATGGCTACACCTTC

V: TRBV23-1
size: NA
J: TRBJ2-5
D: NA
CDR3: CASSQSPETQYF
DNA: TGCGCCAGCAGTCAATCCCCTGAGACCCAGTACTTC

V: TRBV7-8
size: NA
J: TRBJ2-1
D: NA
CDR3: CASSLAGTFYEQFF
DNA: TGTGCCAGCAGCTTAGCCGGGACTTTCTATGAGCAGTTCTTC

V: TRBV19
size: NA
J: TRBJ2-1
D: NA
CDR3: CASSIRTWNEQFF
DNA: TGTGCCAGTAGTATCCGGACTTGGAATGAGCAGTTCTTC

V: TRBV6-6
size: NA
J: TRBJ1-2
D: TRBD1
CDR3: CASRQGASYGYTF
DNA: TGTGCCAGCAGGCAGGGGGCGTCCTATGGCTACACCTTC

V: TRBV15
size: once
J: TRBJ2-2
D: TRBD2
CDR3: CATSRGINLPGLAAGELFF
DNA: TGTGCCACCAGCAGAGGTATTAATCTTCCGGGACTAGCAGCCGGGGAGCTGTTTTTT

V: TRBV10-3
size: NA
J: TRBJ1-2
D: NA
CDR3: CAIKGTGALGNYGYTF
DNA: TGTGCCATCAAGGGTACGGGAGCGCTTGGGAACTATGGCTACACCTTC

V: TRBV2
size: NA
J: TRBJ2-7
D: NA
CDR3: CASSAGNEQYF
DNA: TGTGCCAGCTCCGCCGGGAACGAGCAGTACTTC

V: TRBV6-5
size: NA
J: TRBJ1-1
D: TRBD1
CDR3: CASSTGIVNTEAFF
DNA: TGTGCCAGCTCGACAGGGATAGTGAACACTGAAGCTTTCTTT

V: TRBV30
size: few
J: TRBJ2-1
D: TRBD2
CDR3: CAWSVTSGRSEQFF
DNA: TGTGCCTGGAGTGTAACTAGCGGGAGAAGTGAGCAGTTCTTC

V: TRBV27
size: NA
J: TRBJ1-6
D: TRBD1
CDR3: CASSLWDSSSPLHF
DNA: TGTGCCAGCAGTTTATGGGACAGTTCTTCACCCCTCCACTTT

V: TRBV2
size: NA
J: TRBJ1-5
D: NA
CDR3: CASNPRAQGGQPQHF
DNA: TGTGCCAGCAATCCTCGGGCCCAAGGGGGTCAGCCCCAGCATTTT

V: TRBV7-7
size: NA
J: TRBJ2-5
D: NA
CDR3: CASSLAPPTRTTYQETQYF
DNA: TGTGCCAGCAGCTTAGCGCCGCCGACACGGACTACGTACCAAGAGACCCAGTACTTC

V: TRBV28
size: NA
J: TRBJ1-5
D: NA
CDR3: CASSLFAAGGGNQPQHF
DNA: TGTGCCAGCAGTCTTTTTGCTGCGGGGGGGGGCAATCAGCCCCAGCATTTT

V: TRBV6-2/TRBV6-3
size: few
J: TRBJ1-6
D: NA
CDR3: CASSYSMGGAEYNSPLHF
DNA: TGTGCCAGCAGTTACTCGATGGGAGGCGCCGAGTATAATTCACCCCTCCACTTT

V: TRBV2
size: NA
J: TRBJ1-1
D: NA
CDR3: CASSVLGGTEAFF
DNA: TGTGCCAGCAGTGTTCTAGGGGGCACTGAAGCTTTCTTT

V: TRBV27
size: NA
J: TRBJ2-5
D: TRBD2
CDR3: CASSSRSTSVAETQYF
DNA: TGTGCCAGCAGTTCGCGATCGACTAGCGTGGCAGAGACCCAGTACTTC

V: TRBV19
size: NA
J: TRBJ1-4
D: TRBD1
CDR3: CASIGTDNEKLFF
DNA: TGTGCCAGTATAGGGACAGATAATGAAAAACTGTTTTTT

V: TRBV7-9
size: NA
J: TRBJ1-2
D: NA
CDR3: CASSLQVTETYGYTF
DNA: TGTGCCAGCAGCTTACAGGTTACGGAAACTTATGGCTACACCTTC

V: TRBV19
size: once
J: TRBJ2-5
D: NA
CDR3: CASRATAPGWETQYF
DNA: TGTGCCAGTAGGGCGACGGCGCCCGGGTGGGAGACCCAGTACTTC

V: TRBV27
size: NA
J: TRBJ1-1
D: NA
CDR3: CASSLFSEGTEAFF
DNA: TGTGCCAGCAGTTTATTTAGCGAGGGCACTGAAGCTTTCTTT

V: TRBV10-3
size: NA
J: TRBJ2-2
D: NA
CDR3: CAISVIQGRTHTGELFF
DNA: TGTGCCATCAGTGTAATACAGGGTCGGACGCACACCGGGGAGCTGTTTTTT

V: TRBV25-1
size: NA
J: TRBJ1-2
D: TRBD1
CDR3: CASSEYGGQYGYTF
DNA: TGTGCCAGCAGTGAATATGGGGGACAGTATGGCTACACCTTC

V: TRBV19
size: NA
J: TRBJ1-2
D: NA
CDR3: CASSIRLGGLNYGYTF
DNA: TGTGCCAGTAGTATTCGTCTTGGGGGCCTCAACTATGGCTACACCTTC

V: TRBV5-5
size: NA
J: TRBJ2-5
D: NA
CDR3: CASSLVPLETQYF
DNA: TGTGCCAGCAGCTTGGTTCCCTTGGAGACCCAGTACTTC

V: TRBV27
size: NA
J: TRBJ2-1
D: NA
CDR3: CASSLLGAPDLNEQFF
DNA: TGTGCCAGCAGTTTACTGGGGGCCCCCGATTTAAATGAGCAGTTCTTC

V: TRBV4-2
size: NA
J: TRBJ2-3
D: NA
CDR3: CASSQETRQGRVAGRTDTQYF
DNA: TGTGCCAGCAGCCAAGAGACCAGACAGGGTAGAGTAGCGGGGCGCACAGATACGCAGTATTTT

V: TRBV9
size: NA
J: TRBJ1-2
D: TRBD1
CDR3: CASSVGTGDGYTF
DNA: TGTGCCAGCAGCGTCGGTACAGGGGATGGCTACACCTTC

V: TRBV7-9
size: once
J: TRBJ1-4
D: TRBD1
CDR3: CASSVQGMGTNEKLFF
DNA: TGTGCCAGCAGCGTACAGGGGATGGGAACTAATGAAAAACTGTTTTTT

V: TRBV28
size: few
J: TRBJ2-3
D: TRBD1
CDR3: CASRSGQTYTDTQYF
DNA: TGTGCCAGTAGATCGGGACAGACTTACACAGATACGCAGTATTTT

V: TRBV6-4
size: NA
J: TRBJ2-7
D: NA
CDR3: CASSPRTYRPEQYF
DNA: TGTGCCAGCAGTCCCCGGACTTACCGCCCCGAGCAGTACTTC

V: TRBV30
size: NA
J: TRBJ2-7
D: NA
CDR3: CAWSEGVRTSYEQYF
DNA: TGTGCCTGGAGTGAAGGCGTCAGGACATCCTACGAGCAGTACTTC